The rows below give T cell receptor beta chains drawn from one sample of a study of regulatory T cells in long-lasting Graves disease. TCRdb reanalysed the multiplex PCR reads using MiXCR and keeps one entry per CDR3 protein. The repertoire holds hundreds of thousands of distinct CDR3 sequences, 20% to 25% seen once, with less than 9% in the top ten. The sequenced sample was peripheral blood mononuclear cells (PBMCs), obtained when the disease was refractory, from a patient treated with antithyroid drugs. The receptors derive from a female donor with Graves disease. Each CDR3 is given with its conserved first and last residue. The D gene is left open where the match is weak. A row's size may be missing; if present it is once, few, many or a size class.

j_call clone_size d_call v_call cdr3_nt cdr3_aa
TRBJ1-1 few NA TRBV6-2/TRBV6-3 TGTGCCAGCAGACTGCTTCGGAAGAACACTGAAGCTTTCTTT CASRLLRKNTEAFF
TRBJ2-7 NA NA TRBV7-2 TGTGCCAGCAGCTTACCAGGGGCGCGGTCCTACGAGCAGTACTTC CASSLPGARSYEQYF
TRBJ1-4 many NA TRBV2 TGTGCCAGCACTAAACTCAGGGCGAGTGAAAAACTGTTTTTT CASTKLRASEKLFF
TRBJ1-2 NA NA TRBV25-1 TGTGCCAGCAGTGAACCCGGGGGACATCTAGGCTGCACCTTC CASSEPGGHLGCTF
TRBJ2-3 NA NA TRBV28 TGTGCCAGCCTCGAATTGCCAGTGGATACGCAGTATTTT CASLELPVDTQYF
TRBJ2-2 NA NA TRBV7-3 TGTGCCAGCAGCCTATATAACACGAACACCGGGGAGCTGTTTTTT CASSLYNTNTGELFF
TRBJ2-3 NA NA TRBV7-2 TGTGCCAGCAGCTTAGGTGGAAGGGCCCCTACAGATACGCAGTATTTT CASSLGGRAPTDTQYF
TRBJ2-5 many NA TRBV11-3 TGTGCCAGCAGCTTCTGGGGGGAAGAGGACCAGTACTTC CASSFWGEEDQYF
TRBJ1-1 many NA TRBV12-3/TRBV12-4 TGTGCCAGCAGTTTATCCAGGGTGACGAACACTGAAGCTTTCTTT CASSLSRVTNTEAFF
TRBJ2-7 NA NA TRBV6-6 TGTGCCAGCAGTTACTCGACAGGTCGCCACGAGCAGTACTTC CASSYSTGRHEQYF
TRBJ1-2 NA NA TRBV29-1 TGCAGCGTTAATTTGGACGTAACCTCCACTGGCTACACCTTC CSVNLDVTSTGYTF
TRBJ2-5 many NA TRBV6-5 TGTGCCAGCAGTTACTCGAGCCATCGGGAGACCCAGTACTTC CASSYSSHRETQYF
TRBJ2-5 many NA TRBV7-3 TGTGCCAGCAGCCCAACATCACTAGGCCAAGAGACCCAGTACTTC CASSPTSLGQETQYF
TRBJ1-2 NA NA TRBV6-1 TGTGCCAGCTCAGACATCGACCCGGCGGGCGGCTACACCTTC CASSDIDPAGGYTF
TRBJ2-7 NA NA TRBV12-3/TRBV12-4 TGTGCCAGCAGCCGACGGGACCCTACCTACGAGCAGTACTTC CASSRRDPTYEQYF